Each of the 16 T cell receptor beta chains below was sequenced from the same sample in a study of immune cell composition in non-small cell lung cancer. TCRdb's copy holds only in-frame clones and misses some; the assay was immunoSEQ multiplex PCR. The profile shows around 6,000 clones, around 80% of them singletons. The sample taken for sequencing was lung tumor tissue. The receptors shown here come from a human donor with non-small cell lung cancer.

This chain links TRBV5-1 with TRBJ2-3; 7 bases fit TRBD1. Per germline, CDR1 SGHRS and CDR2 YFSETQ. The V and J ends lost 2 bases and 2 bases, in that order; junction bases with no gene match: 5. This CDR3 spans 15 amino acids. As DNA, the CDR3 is TGCGCCAGCAGCTTAGGGGGCACCATCACAGATACGCAGTATTTT. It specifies CASSLGGTITDTQYF.

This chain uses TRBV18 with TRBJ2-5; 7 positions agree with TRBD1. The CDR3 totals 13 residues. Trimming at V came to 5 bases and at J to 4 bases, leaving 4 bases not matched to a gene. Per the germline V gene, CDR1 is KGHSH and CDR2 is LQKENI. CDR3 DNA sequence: TGTGCCAGCTCAGACACAGGGGTAGAGACCCAGTACTTC. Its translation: CASSDTGVETQYF. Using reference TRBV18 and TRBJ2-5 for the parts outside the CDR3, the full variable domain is NAGVMQNPRHLVRRRGQEARLRCSPMKGHSHVYWYRQLPEEGLKFMVYLQKENIIDESGMPKERFSAEFPKEGPSILRIQQVVRGDSAAYFCASSDTGVETQYFGPGTRLLVL.

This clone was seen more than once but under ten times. This chain's CDR3 is CASSPETVLDTQYF. The CDR3 coding sequence is TGTGCCAGCTCACCAGAGACAGTTCTAGATACGCAGTATTTT. The rearrangement links TRBV18 to TRBJ2-3, with D possibly TRBD1 on 5 matching bases. CDR3 length equals 14 residues. The ends were cut back, 2 bases at V and 5 bases at J, with 11 bases in the middle. The germline CDR1 and CDR2 sequences are KGHSH and LQKENI.

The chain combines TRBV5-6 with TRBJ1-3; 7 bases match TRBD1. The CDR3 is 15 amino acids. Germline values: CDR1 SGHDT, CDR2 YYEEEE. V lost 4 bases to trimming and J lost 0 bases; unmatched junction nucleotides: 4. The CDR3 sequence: CASSLRGISGNTIYF. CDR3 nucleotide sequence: TGTGCCAGCAGCCTCAGGGGGATCTCTGGAAACACCATATATTTT.

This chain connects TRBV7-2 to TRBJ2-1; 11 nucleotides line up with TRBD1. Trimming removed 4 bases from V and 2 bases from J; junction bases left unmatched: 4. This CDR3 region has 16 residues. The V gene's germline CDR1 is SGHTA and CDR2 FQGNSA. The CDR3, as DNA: TGTGCCAGCAGCTCATGGACAGGGGGCGCCTACAATGAGCAGTTCTTC. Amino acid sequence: CASSSWTGGAYNEQFF.

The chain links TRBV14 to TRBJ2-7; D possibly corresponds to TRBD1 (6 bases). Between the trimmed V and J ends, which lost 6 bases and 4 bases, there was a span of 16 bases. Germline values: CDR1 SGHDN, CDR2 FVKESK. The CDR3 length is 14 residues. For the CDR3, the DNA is TGTGCCAGCAGTCCATCAGGGGTTGGGTACGAGCAGTACTTC. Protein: CASSPSGVGYEQYF.

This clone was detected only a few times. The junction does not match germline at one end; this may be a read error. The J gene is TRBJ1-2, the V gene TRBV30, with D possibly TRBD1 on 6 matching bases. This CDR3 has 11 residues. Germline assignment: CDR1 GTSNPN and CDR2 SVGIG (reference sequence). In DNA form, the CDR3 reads TGTGCCTGGAGCCGTGGACAGATCTTCCACTTC. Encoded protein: CAWSRGQIFHF.

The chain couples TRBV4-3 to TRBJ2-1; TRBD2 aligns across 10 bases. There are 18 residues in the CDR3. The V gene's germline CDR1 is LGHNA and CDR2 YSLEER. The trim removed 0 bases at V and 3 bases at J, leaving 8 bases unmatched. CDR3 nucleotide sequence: TGCGCCAGCAGCCAAGATCGACGAGCGGGGGGGCTCTACAATGAGCAGTTCTTC. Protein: CASSQDRRAGGLYNEQFF.

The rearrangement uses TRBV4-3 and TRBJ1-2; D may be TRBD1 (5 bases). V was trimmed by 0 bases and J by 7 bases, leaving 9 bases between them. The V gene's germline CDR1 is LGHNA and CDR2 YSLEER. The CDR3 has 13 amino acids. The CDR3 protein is CASSQDGRGGYTF. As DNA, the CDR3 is TGCGCCAGCAGCCAAGACGGGAGGGGTGGCTACACCTTC.

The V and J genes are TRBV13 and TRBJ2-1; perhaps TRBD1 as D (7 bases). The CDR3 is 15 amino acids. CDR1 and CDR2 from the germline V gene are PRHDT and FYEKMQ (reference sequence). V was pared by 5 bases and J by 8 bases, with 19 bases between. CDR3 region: CASSLSRGAGYEQFF. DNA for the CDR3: TGTGCCAGCAGCCTTTCCAGGGGGGCGGGTTATGAGCAGTTCTTC.

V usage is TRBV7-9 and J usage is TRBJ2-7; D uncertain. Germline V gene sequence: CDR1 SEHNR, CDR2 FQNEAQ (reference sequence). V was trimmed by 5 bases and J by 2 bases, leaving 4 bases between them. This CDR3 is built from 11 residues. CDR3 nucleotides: TGTGCCAGCAGCGAGACCTACGAGCAGTACTTC. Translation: CASSETYEQYF.

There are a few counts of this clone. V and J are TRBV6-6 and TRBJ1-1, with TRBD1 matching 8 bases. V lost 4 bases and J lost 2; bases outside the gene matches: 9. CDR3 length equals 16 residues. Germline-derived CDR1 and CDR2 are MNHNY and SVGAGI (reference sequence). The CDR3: CASSSYRDRLNTEAFF. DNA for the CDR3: TGTGCCAGCAGTTCGTACCGGGACAGGTTAAACACTGAAGCTTTCTTT.

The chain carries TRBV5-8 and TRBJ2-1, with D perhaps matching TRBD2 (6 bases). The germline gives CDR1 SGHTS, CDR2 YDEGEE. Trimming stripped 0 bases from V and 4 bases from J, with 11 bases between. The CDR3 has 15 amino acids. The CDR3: CASSLVGGPYNEQFF. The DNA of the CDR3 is TGTGCCAGCAGCTTGGTTGGAGGGCCTTACAATGAGCAGTTCTTC.

This CDR3 is CASQQGSGANVLTF. For the CDR3, the DNA is TGCGCCAGCCAACAGGGATCTGGGGCCAACGTCCTGACTTTC. The chain combines TRBV5-1 with TRBJ2-6; D might be TRBD1 (6 bases). This CDR3 is 14 amino acids long. Deletions cut 7 bases from V and 1 base from J, with 9 bases between. CDR1 SGHRS and CDR2 YFSETQ come from the germline V gene.

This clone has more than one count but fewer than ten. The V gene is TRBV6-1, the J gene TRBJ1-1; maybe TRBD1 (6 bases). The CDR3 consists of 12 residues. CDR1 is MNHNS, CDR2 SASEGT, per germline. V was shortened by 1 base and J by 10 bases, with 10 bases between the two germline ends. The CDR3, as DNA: TGTGCCAGCAGTGAAGAGGTAGGGGGAGCTTTCTTT. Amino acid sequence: CASSEEVGGAFF.

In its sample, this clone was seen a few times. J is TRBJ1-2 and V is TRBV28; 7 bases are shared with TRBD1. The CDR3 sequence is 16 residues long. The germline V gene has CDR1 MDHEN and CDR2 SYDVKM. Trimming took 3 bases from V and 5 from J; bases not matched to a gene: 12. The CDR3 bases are TGTGCCAGCAGTTTGGCCTCAGGGGGGTTTGGTTATGGCTACACCTTC. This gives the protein CASSLASGGFGYGYTF.